The text below deals with one TCR beta chain. Its antigen remains unknown. The germline V gene encodes CDR1 MNHEY and CDR2 SMNVEV (reference sequence). Trimming took off 4 bases at V and 1 base at J, with 14 bases between the two ends. There are 15 residues in the CDR3. This entry is derived from a study of OX40 agonist ivuxolimab in advanced cancers. Study overall: Patients receiving dose escalation had hepatocellular carcinoma, melanoma, renal cell or head and neck cancer. Findings and caveats of the study: CD8+ T cells were the subset that, on average, had more expanded clones than CD4+. Antigens targeted by the expanded peripheral T cells were not determined.

Assay used: immunoSEQ multiplex PCR; TCRdb lists only in-frame clones, some missing. Here the sample spans approximately 39,000 clones, about 87% being singletons. The TCR comes from an adult with an advanced solid tumor such as melanoma, head and neck, liver or kidney cancer. V gene TRBV27 combines with J gene TRBJ2-7; tentatively, D is TRBD1 or TRBD2 (6 bases each). This specimen was CD4+ or CD8+ T cells sorted from blood, taken in a trial of the OX40 agonist ivuxolimab. CDR3: CASSSRRDKSYEQYF. CDR3 DNA: TGTGCCAGCAGTTCCCGGCGGGACAAGTCCTACGAGCAGTACTTC.